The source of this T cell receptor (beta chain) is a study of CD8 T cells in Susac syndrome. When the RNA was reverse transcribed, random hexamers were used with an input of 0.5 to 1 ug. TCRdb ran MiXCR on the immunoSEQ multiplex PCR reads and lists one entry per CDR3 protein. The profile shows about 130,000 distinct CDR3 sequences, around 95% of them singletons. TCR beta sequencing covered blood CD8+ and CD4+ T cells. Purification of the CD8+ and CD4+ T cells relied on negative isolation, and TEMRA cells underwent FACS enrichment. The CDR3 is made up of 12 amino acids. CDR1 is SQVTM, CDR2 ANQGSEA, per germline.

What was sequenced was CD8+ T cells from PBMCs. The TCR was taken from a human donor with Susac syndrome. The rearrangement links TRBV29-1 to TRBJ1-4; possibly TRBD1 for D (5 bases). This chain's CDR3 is CSADMNNEKLFF. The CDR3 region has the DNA TGCAGTGCGGACATGAACAATGAAAAACTGTTTTTT.